These 31 T cell receptor beta chains originate from one sample sequenced in a study of T-cell memory formation after mild COVID-19. Each CDR3 protein is one row after TCRdb ran MiXCR on the 5' RACE reads. This table holds about 260,000 distinct CDR3 sequences, around 15% found once. The sequencing input was PBMCs or a T cell subset sorted from them (not recorded which). These receptors were collected from a man between 18 and 35 years old who had mild COVID-19 (a few samples of this study predate the infection). Cell type and time point are not known.

This clonotype came up a few times. The chain carries TRBV28 and TRBJ1-6, with 7 positions matching TRBD1. J lost 15 bases, V lost 6 bases, and 11 bases had no gene match. Germline CDR1 and CDR2: MDHEN and SYDVKM. The CDR3 is 13 amino acids. CDR3 sequence: CASREGASRHLHF. The CDR3 nucleotides are TGTGCCAGCAGAGAGGGGGCTTCTCGTCACCTCCACTTT.

The chain couples TRBV30 to TRBJ2-2, with unresolved D. This CDR3 is 13 amino acids long. CDR1 is GTSNPN, CDR2 SVGIG, per germline (reference sequence). Trimming stripped 2 bases from V and 4 bases from J, with 8 bases between. The CDR3 protein is CAWSQASTGELFF. CDR3 bases: TGTGCCTGGAGTCAAGCGAGCACCGGGGAGCTGTTTTTT. The complete variable domain, with remaining parts taken from reference TRBV30 and TRBJ2-2, reads SQTIHQWPATLVQPVGSPLSLECTVEGTSNPNLYWYRQAAGRGLQLLFYSVGIGQISSEVPQNLSASRPQDRQFILSSKKLLLSDSGFYLCAWSQASTGELFFGEGSRLTVL.

This sequence joins TRBV7-2 and TRBJ1-6; D might be TRBD1 (5 bases). The V and J ends lost 5 bases and 5 bases respectively, with 13 bases between them. This CDR3 has 15 residues. Germline values: CDR1 SGHTA, CDR2 FQGNSA. The CDR3 nucleotides read TGTGCCAGCAGCCTCGCAGGGTCCGATAATTCACCCCTCCACTTT. Its translation: CASSLAGSDNSPLHF.

This clonotype was picked up many times. The chain carries TRBV4-2 and TRBJ2-3, with 7 bases aligning to TRBD2. CDR3 length: 16 residues. The trim removed 0 bases at V and 5 bases at J, leaving 8 bases unmatched. Germline V gene data show CDR1 as LGHNA and CDR2 as YNFKEQ. The CDR3 loop reads CASSQELTSWVDTQYF. CDR3 sequence (DNA): TGTGCCAGCAGCCAAGAGTTGACTAGCTGGGTAGATACGCAGTATTTT.

The V call is TRBV29-1, the J call TRBJ1-1; the D is unclear. Trimming removed 0 bases from V and 2 bases from J, with 7 bases in between. CDR3 size: 13 residues. Germline loops: CDR1 SQVTM, CDR2 ANQGSEA. The CDR3 DNA sequence: TGCAGCGTTGAAGAGGTTCTAAACACTGAAGCTTTCTTT. Its protein is CSVEEVLNTEAFF.

This chain links TRBV7-9 with TRBJ2-1; possibly TRBD1 for D (5 bases). Germline V gene data show CDR1 as SEHNR and CDR2 as FQNEAQ (reference sequence). The CDR3 has 17 amino acids. The V gene lost 7 bases and the J gene lost 4 bases, with 23 bases spanning the gap. The CDR3 sequence is CASTLSRTRDRYNEQFF. The CDR3 DNA follows: TGTGCCAGCACCCTATCCAGGACCAGAGACAGATACAATGAGCAGTTCTTC.

This clonotype was recorded at least ten times. The V call is TRBV3-1, the J call TRBJ2-1; no reliable D call. The CDR3 has 14 amino acids. Germline CDR1 is LGHDT and CDR2 is YNNKEL (reference sequence). The V end was cut by 1 base, the J end by 5 bases, with 9 bases between. The CDR3 DNA reads TGTGCCAGCAGCCAAGGGCAGCGTAACAATGAGCAGTTCTTC. Its translation: CASSQGQRNNEQFF.

A few counts support this clonotype. The chain carries TRBV4-1 and TRBJ2-5; the match to TRBD2 covers 9 bases. The CDR3 sequence is 16 residues long. The germline gives CDR1 MGHRA, CDR2 YSYEKL. V dropped 1 base and J dropped 4; count of bases not matched to a gene: 7. The CDR3 loop is CASSQVAGGLGETQYF. The CDR3 DNA is TGCGCCAGCAGCCAAGTTGCGGGGGGGCTGGGAGAGACCCAGTACTTC.

This clonotype appeared a few times. The rearrangement links TRBV11-2 to TRBJ2-3; D is perhaps TRBD1 (5 bases). This CDR3 is 16 amino acids long. V lost 6 bases to trimming and J lost 2 bases, with 18 bases between them. Germline V CDR1 and CDR2: SGHAT, FQNNGV. The CDR3 loop is CASSRTQGALTDTQYF. CDR3 in DNA: TGTGCCAGCAGTAGGACCCAGGGTGCTCTCACAGATACGCAGTATTTT.

This clonotype was detected a few times. The chain employs TRBV29-1 and TRBJ2-3; tentatively, D is TRBD2 (7 bases). The CDR3 consists of 16 residues. Trimming removed 3 bases from V and 2 bases from J, with 18 bases in between. CDR1 and CDR2 (germline): SQVTM, ANQGSEA. In DNA form, the CDR3 reads TGCAGCGTTGACTCGGTGCGGGGGACAATCACAGATACGCAGTATTTT. This codes for CSVDSVRGTITDTQYF.

This clonotype has just a few counts. The gene calls are TRBV20-1 and TRBJ2-7; D is unclear. Looked up from germline, CDR1 is DFQATT and CDR2 is SNEGSKA (reference sequence). This CDR3 region has 13 residues. The V and J ends lost 0 bases and 2 bases respectively, with 8 bases between them. CDR3 amino acids: CSARDPTTYEQYV. CDR3 DNA sequence: TGCAGTGCTAGAGATCCCACTACCTACGAGCAGTACGTC.

This clonotype was counted between two and nine times. V and J are TRBV4-2 and TRBJ2-1, with a weak D call TRBD2 (7 bases). Germline-derived CDR1 and CDR2 are LGHNA and YNFKEQ. This CDR3 is 17 amino acids long. V lost 4 bases, J lost 7 bases, and 23 bases lay in between. The CDR3 is CASSPFLGGGRINEQFF. For the CDR3, the DNA is TGTGCCAGCAGCCCCTTTCTTGGGGGGGGCCGTATAAATGAGCAGTTCTTC.

The chain uses TRBV7-8 and TRBJ2-5; 8 bases map to TRBD1. Trimming took 3 bases from V and 2 from J; bases not matched to a gene: 8. CDR3 length: 16 amino acids. Germline V lookup: CDR1 SGHVS, CDR2 FQNEAQ. CDR3 sequence reads: CASSFRVGQGQETQYF. Here the CDR3 DNA reads TGTGCCAGCAGCTTCCGCGTCGGACAGGGACAAGAGACCCAGTACTTC.

The V gene is TRBV20-1, the J gene TRBJ2-1, with TRBD2 matching over 10 bases. The CDR3 is 16 residues long. J lost 4 bases, V lost 3 bases, and 9 bases had no gene match. Germline V gene data show CDR1 as DFQATT and CDR2 as SNEGSKA (reference sequence). In DNA form, the CDR3 reads TGCAGTGCTAGTGAGCTAGCGGGGGATAAGTACAATGAGCAGTTCTTC. This translates into CSASELAGDKYNEQFF.

This rearrangement joins TRBV7-9 to TRBJ1-2; TRBD1 matches 7 bases. This CDR3 comprises 11 residues. CDR1 is SEHNR and CDR2 is FQNEAQ in the germline V gene (reference sequence). Losses at the gene ends were 8 bases for V and 8 bases for J; bases not matched to a gene: 5. CDR3 sequence (DNA): TGTGCCAGCGGGACAGCGGGCGGCTACACCTTC. Translated, it gives CASGTAGGYTF.

A few counts support this clonotype. J is TRBJ2-2 and V is TRBV15, with D perhaps matching TRBD2 (5 bases). The germline gives CDR1 LNHNV, CDR2 YYDKDF (reference sequence). V lost 0 bases and J 5 bases, leaving 10 bases between the germline ends. The CDR3 runs to 15 residues. CDR3: CATSRDLGVTGELFF. The DNA for the CDR3 is TGTGCCACCAGCAGAGATCTCGGGGTTACCGGGGAGCTGTTTTTT.

There are many counts of this clonotype. V gene TRBV25-1 combines with J gene TRBJ2-1, with 12 bases aligning to TRBD2. The CDR3 length is 14 residues. Germline assignment: CDR1 MGHDK and CDR2 SYGVNS. V shed 6 bases and J 4 bases; nucleotides not matched to a gene: 1. The CDR3 DNA reads as TGTGCCAGCAGACTAGCGGGGGGTTACAATGAGCAGTTCTTC. This encodes CASRLAGGYNEQFF. The whole variable domain, filled in from reference TRBV25-1 and TRBJ2-1, reads EADIYQTPRYLVIGTGKKITLECSQTMGHDKMYWYQQDPGMELHLIHYSYGVNSTEKGDLSSESTVSRIRTEHFPLTLESARPSHTSQYLCASRLAGGYNEQFFGPGTRLTVL.

The chain has TRBV20-1 and TRBJ2-1; 9 nucleotides match TRBD2. The CDR3 is 14 amino acids. V lost 3 bases, J lost 5 bases, and 5 bases stayed unmatched. CDR1 is DFQATT, CDR2 SNEGSKA, per germline (reference sequence). The DNA of the CDR3 is TGCAGTGCTAGGTCCCAGCGGGGGGACAATGAGCAGTTCTTC. It specifies CSARSQRGDNEQFF.

The table lists this clonotype with a few counts. The V and J genes are TRBV7-9 and TRBJ2-3; the match to TRBD2 covers 10 bases. The germline V gene has CDR1 SEHNR and CDR2 FQNEAQ (reference sequence). There are 18 residues in the CDR3. V was pared by 5 bases and J by 2 bases, with 13 bases of the junction left unmatched. The DNA for the CDR3 is TGTGCCAGCAGCCCCCCTAGCGGGGGCCGCCGGGCCACAGATACGCAGTATTTT. Its translation: CASSPPSGGRRATDTQYF.

This clonotype has just a few counts. The rearrangement uses TRBV4-1 and TRBJ2-7, with a tentative D call TRBD2 (7 bases). CDR3 length equals 16 residues. Germline V gives CDR1 MGHRA, CDR2 YSYEKL. V lost 2 bases to trimming and J lost 3 bases, with 17 bases between them. The CDR3 DNA reads as TGCGCCAGCAGCCAATTAACGGGGGGACACTTCTACGAGCAGTACTTC. Its translation is CASSQLTGGHFYEQYF.

In its sample, this clonotype was seen a few times. This chain uses TRBV19 with TRBJ2-2; D perhaps matches TRBD2 (6 bases). The germline CDR1 and CDR2 sequences are LNHDA and SQIVND (reference sequence). This CDR3 contains 16 residues. Between the trimmed V and J ends, which lost 5 bases and 1 base, there was a span of 14 bases. The CDR3 nucleotides read TGTGCCAGTAGTCTAGGGCTAGCGTGGAACACCGGGGAGCTGTTTTTT. It specifies CASSLGLAWNTGELFF.

In this sample, this clonotype turned up a few times. CDR3: CAISVRSGGQETQYF. In nucleotides, the CDR3 is TGTGCCATCAGTGTACGAAGCGGGGGCCAAGAGACCCAGTACTTC. This rearrangement joins TRBV10-3 to TRBJ2-5; the match to TRBD2 covers 8 bases. Germline V gene data show CDR1 as ENHRY and CDR2 as SYGVKD. After removal of 4 bases from V and 1 base from J, the junction contained 5 bases not matched to a gene. The CDR3 contains 15 residues.

This clonotype was found a few times. The rearrangement joins TRBV4-3 to TRBJ2-3, with 7 nucleotides matching TRBD2. V gave up 0 bases and J gave up 1 base; unmatched junction bases: 7. The germline CDR1 and CDR2 sequences are LGHNA and YSLEER. The length of the CDR3 is 17 residues. Here the CDR3 reads CASSQDSTAGGTDTQYF. The CDR3 DNA reads as TGCGCCAGCAGCCAAGATAGTACGGCGGGGGGCACAGATACGCAGTATTTT.

This chain uses TRBV4-2 with TRBJ2-7; tentatively, D is TRBD2 (5 bases). V was cut by 2 bases and J by 2 bases, with 13 bases left in between. The CDR3 has 15 residues. From germline, CDR1 is LGHNA and CDR2 YNFKEQ. The CDR3 loop is CASSQWEQVAYEQYF. Here the CDR3 DNA reads TGTGCCAGCAGCCAATGGGAGCAGGTAGCCTACGAGCAGTACTTC.

This clonotype was seen more than once but under ten times. V is TRBV10-3 and J is TRBJ1-1, with a weak D call TRBD1 (5 bases). Trimming took off 8 bases at V and 2 bases at J, with 18 bases between the two ends. Germline V gene sequence: CDR1 ENHRY, CDR2 SYGVKD. This CDR3 has 15 residues. The CDR3, as DNA: TGTGCCATCTCAGGACATAACCTTCTCAACACTGAAGCTTTCTTT. Its protein is CAISGHNLLNTEAFF.

This rearrangement joins TRBV5-1 to TRBJ2-6, with a possible D match to TRBD1 (5 bases). The V gene's germline CDR1 is SGHRS and CDR2 YFSETQ. The V and J ends lost 7 bases and 1 base respectively, with 12 bases between them. CDR3 length equals 15 residues. Here the CDR3 DNA reads TGCGCCAGCGCCAGCCCAGGGTCTGGGGCCAACGTCCTGACTTTC. Translated, it gives CASASPGSGANVLTF.

The chain carries TRBV9 and TRBJ1-2; D gene uncertain. Germline CDR1 SGDLS, CDR2 YYNGEE. Trimming took off 3 bases at V and 2 bases at J, with 11 bases between the two ends. This CDR3 is built from 14 residues. The CDR3 sequence is CASSASITNYGYTF. The CDR3 bases are TGTGCCAGCAGCGCTTCTATTACGAACTATGGCTACACCTTC.

V usage is TRBV15 and J usage is TRBJ2-1; 8 bases align to TRBD1. Unmatched junction bases numbered 4, after V lost 5 bases and J lost 10 bases. Germline CDR1 and CDR2: LNHNV and YYDKDF (reference sequence). This CDR3 is 12 amino acids long. The CDR3 DNA reads TGTGCCACCAGCGGACAGGGCAGGGAGCAGTTCTTC. This translates into CATSGQGREQFF.

This clonotype has a handful of counts. The gene calls are TRBV20-1 and TRBJ2-1; D remains ambiguous. Between the trimmed V and J ends, which lost 0 bases and 0 bases, there was a span of 6 bases. Germline V gene data show CDR1 as DFQATT and CDR2 as SNEGSKA (reference sequence). The CDR3 has 14 residues. The CDR3, as DNA: TGCAGTGCTAGAGATCTCCCCTCCTACAATGAGCAGTTCTTC. It yields the protein CSARDLPSYNEQFF.

The chain employs TRBV27 and TRBJ2-2, with 12 bases that match TRBD2. The V gene's germline CDR1 is MNHEY and CDR2 SMNVEV (reference sequence). The CDR3 consists of 17 residues. V lost 6 bases, J lost 4 bases, and 9 bases stayed unmatched. CDR3 protein: CASRRKLAGGITGELFF. Written as DNA, the CDR3 is TGTGCCAGCAGGCGCAAACTAGCGGGGGGTATCACCGGGGAGCTGTTTTTT.

This sequence joins TRBV9 and TRBJ1-2; 7 positions agree with TRBD1. CDR3 length: 13 residues. Germline V gives CDR1 SGDLS, CDR2 YYNGEE. The ends lost 4 bases at V and 6 bases at J; junction bases unmatched: 6. The CDR3 nucleotides are TGTGCCAGCAGCAAACAGGGGAATCATGGCTACACCTTC. Residues: CASSKQGNHGYTF. The whole variable domain, filled in from reference TRBV9 and TRBJ1-2, reads DSGVTQTPKHLITATGQRVTLRCSPRSGDLSVYWYQQSLDQGLQFLIQYYNGEERAKGNILERFSAQQFPDLHSELNLSSLELGDSALYFCASSKQGNHGYTFGSGTRLTVV.